Following are 29 T cell receptor beta chains from one sample sequenced in a study of beta chain features in type 1 diabetes. Study-level results: All four CD4+ subsets from Type 1 diabetes patients carried moderately but significantly shorter TCRB CDR3s.

Their specific antigens are unknown. The whole isolated RNA underwent reverse transcription, so sequencing captured expressed TCRB transcripts. Some clones are missing from TCRdb's copy, which holds only in-frame ones; the method was immunoSEQ multiplex PCR. The table lists a few hundred thousand clones, roughly 14% of them singletons. Sequencing used naive CD4+ T cells from blood. All receptors come from a woman younger than 35 with type 1 diabetes.

This clone appeared a few times. The chain carries TRBV30 and TRBJ1-4; the match to TRBD1 covers 10 bases. CDR1 GTSNPN and CDR2 SVGIG come from the germline V gene (reference sequence). V gave up 4 bases and J gave up 6 bases; unmatched junction bases: 8. This CDR3 contains 15 residues. The CDR3, as DNA: TGTGCCTGGACTCGAGGACAGGGGGGTCATGAAAAACTGTTTTTT. This sequence encodes CAWTRGQGGHEKLFF.

The CDR3 bases are TGTGCCAGCAGCCCCCGAGGGGGGGGGCTCTCCAACACTGAAGCTTTCTTT. Amino acids: CASSPRGGGLSNTEAFF. This sequence joins TRBV9 and TRBJ1-1; D perhaps matches TRBD1 (6 bases). In germline, CDR1 is SGDLS, CDR2 YYNGEE. This CDR3 has 17 residues. The ends were cut back, 4 bases at V and 2 bases at J, with 21 bases in the middle.

This chain joins TRBV4-2 and TRBJ1-3; weak D call: TRBD1 (5 bases). V gave up 4 bases and J gave up 4 bases, with 14 bases separating them. This CDR3 is 15 amino acids long. CDR1 and CDR2 (germline): LGHNA, YNFKEQ. CDR3 amino acids: CASSPGSGMGNTIYF. The CDR3 DNA reads as TGTGCCAGCAGCCCCGGTTCAGGGATGGGAAACACCATATATTTT.

The chain employs TRBV28 and TRBJ2-1, with 15 nucleotides matching TRBD2. The V and J ends lost 4 bases and 8 bases, in that order; junction bases with no gene match: 9. This CDR3 region has 17 residues. The germline gives CDR1 MDHEN, CDR2 SYDVKM. The CDR3: CASSSGTSGRSSDEQFF. The DNA for the CDR3 is TGTGCCAGCAGTTCCGGGACTAGCGGGAGGTCTTCCGATGAGCAGTTCTTC.

The gene calls are TRBV9 and TRBJ1-4; D perhaps matches TRBD1 (6 bases). Trimming left V 0 bases short and J 7 bases short, with 10 bases between. This CDR3 spans 14 amino acids. CDR1 and CDR2 from the germline V gene are SGDLS and YYNGEE. The CDR3 reads CASSVEGHPEKLFF. The CDR3 DNA reads as TGTGCCAGCAGCGTAGAGGGACACCCTGAAAAACTGTTTTTT. The whole variable domain, filled in from reference TRBV9 and TRBJ1-4, reads DSGVTQTPKHLITATGQRVTLRCSPRSGDLSVYWYQQSLDQGLQFLIQYYNGEERAKGNILERFSAQQFPDLHSELNLSSLELGDSALYFCASSVEGHPEKLFFGSGTQLSVL.

The rearrangement uses TRBV7-9 and TRBJ1-1; the match to TRBD1 covers 7 bases. Trimming took 3 bases from V and 8 from J; bases not matched to a gene: 6. This CDR3 is 13 amino acids long. The germline CDR1 and CDR2 sequences are SEHNR and FQNEAQ (reference sequence). The CDR3 DNA reads TGTGCCAGCAGCTTGAGGATGGACAGGGAAGCTTTCTTT. Amino acids: CASSLRMDREAFF. The whole variable domain, remainder taken from reference TRBV7-9 and TRBJ1-1, is DTGVSQNPRHKITKRGQNVTFRCDPISEHNRLYWYRQTLGQGPEFLTYFQNEAQLEKSRLLSDRFSAERPKGSFSTLEIQRTEQGDSAMYLCASSLRMDREAFFGQGTRLTVV.

This clone was counted a few times. The CDR3 DNA is TGCGCCAGCAGCCCCCGGACTAGCGGGAGTGAGACCCAGTACTTC. Residues: CASSPRTSGSETQYF. The chain has TRBV4-3 and TRBJ2-5; the match to TRBD2 covers 13 bases. The V and J ends lost 4 bases and 5 bases, in that order; junction bases with no gene match: 4. Germline V gives CDR1 LGHNA, CDR2 YSLEER. This CDR3 region has 15 residues.

This rearrangement joins TRBV11-3 to TRBJ1-5; D is uncertain. The CDR3 is made up of 13 amino acids. CDR1 and CDR2 (germline): SGHNT, YENEEA. Trimming stripped 0 bases from V and 5 bases from J, with 5 bases between. The CDR3: CASSLDRDQPQHF. The CDR3 DNA reads as TGTGCCAGCAGCTTAGATCGGGATCAGCCCCAGCATTTT.

This chain connects TRBV5-1 to TRBJ2-5; 9 bases are a match to TRBD2. Germline trimming cut 4 bases from V and 7 bases from J; bases unmatched to any gene: 20. The germline gives CDR1 SGHRS, CDR2 YFSETQ. This CDR3 region has 18 residues. CDR3 in amino acids: CASSTVVGTSSARGTQYF. CDR3 coding DNA: TGCGCCAGCAGCACGGTAGTCGGGACTAGCAGCGCGCGTGGGACCCAGTACTTC. Together with reference TRBV5-1 and TRBJ2-5, the CDR3 gives the full variable domain: KAGVTQTPRYLIKTRGQQVTLSCSPISGHRSVSWYQQTPGQGLQFLFEYFSETQRNKGNFPGRFSGRQFSNSRSEMNVSTLELGDSALYLCASSTVVGTSSARGTQYFGPGTRLLVL.

The chain combines TRBV7-3 with TRBJ2-1, with TRBD1 as a possible D gene (6 bases). Germline CDR1 reads SGHTA; CDR2 reads FQGTGA. This CDR3 spans 13 amino acids. The V end lost 8 bases, the J end lost 3 bases, and 11 bases lay between the germline ends. The CDR3 is CASGGGVYNEQFF. CDR3 nucleotides: TGTGCCAGCGGGGGCGGTGTCTACAATGAGCAGTTCTTC.

The J gene is TRBJ2-1, the V gene TRBV5-1, with D tentatively TRBD2 (7 bases). The CDR3 spans 15 residues. Per germline, CDR1 SGHRS and CDR2 YFSETQ. V was cut by 4 bases and J by 6 bases, with 17 bases left in between. The CDR3 nucleotides are TGCGCCAGCAGCCTCGAGGGGGGGACTACCAATGAGCAGTTCTTC. This encodes CASSLEGGTTNEQFF.

This clone was seen a few times. The chain couples TRBV6-5 to TRBJ1-1; 7 bases fit TRBD1. Germline V gene sequence: CDR1 MNHEY, CDR2 SVGAGI. J gave up 3 bases and V 5 bases, and 9 bases lay outside the gene matches. There are 15 residues in the CDR3. The CDR3 DNA reads as TGTGCCAGCAGTGGTCGACAGGGAGGCCACACTGAAGCTTTCTTT. Translating gives CASSGRQGGHTEAFF.

This clone was counted between two and nine times. The chain combines TRBV27 with TRBJ1-1; 7 nucleotides line up with TRBD1. Looked up from germline, CDR1 is MNHEY and CDR2 is SMNVEV (reference sequence). The junction had 8 bases not matched to a gene; V was cut back by 5 bases and J by 5 bases. The CDR3 contains 14 residues. The CDR3 reads CASSQRQGRTEAFF. The CDR3, as DNA: TGTGCCAGCAGTCAGCGACAGGGAAGGACTGAAGCTTTCTTT.

The chain employs TRBV15 and TRBJ2-7; TRBD1 matches 9 bases. Germline V gene data show CDR1 as LNHNV and CDR2 as YYDKDF (reference sequence). CDR3 size: 14 residues. V dropped 3 bases and J dropped 2; count of bases not matched to a gene: 2. CDR3 loop: CATSRRQGAYEQYF. The CDR3 DNA follows: TGTGCCACCAGCAGGAGACAGGGGGCCTACGAGCAGTACTTC.

This sequence joins TRBV12-5 and TRBJ1-2; the D gene is possibly TRBD1 (5 bases). Germline CDR1 and CDR2: LGHNT and FRNRAP. V dropped 6 bases and J dropped 4 bases, with 12 bases sitting between them. The CDR3 is 13 residues long. The DNA for the CDR3 is TGTGCTAGTGGAGTCGGCCAGGGCTATGGCTACACCTTC. Encoded protein: CASGVGQGYGYTF.

This clone was seen more than once but under ten times. The rearrangement joins TRBV30 to TRBJ1-3; D possibly corresponds to TRBD1 (5 bases). CDR1 GTSNPN and CDR2 SVGIG come from the germline V gene (reference sequence). V lost 3 bases and J 4 bases, leaving 16 bases between the germline ends. CDR3 length equals 15 residues. CDR3 sequence: CAWSPTNRRGNTIYF. For the CDR3, the DNA is TGTGCCTGGAGCCCTACGAACAGGAGAGGAAACACCATATATTTT. The full variable domain, with the rest looked up from reference TRBV30 and TRBJ1-3, is SQTIHQWPATLVQPVGSPLSLECTVEGTSNPNLYWYRQAAGRGLQLLFYSVGIGQISSEVPQNLSASRPQDRQFILSSKKLLLSDSGFYLCAWSPTNRRGNTIYFGEGSWLTVV.

This clone was seen a few times. The V and J genes are TRBV7-7 and TRBJ2-1; no clear D. The CDR3 totals 13 residues. Trimming removed 5 bases from V and 5 bases from J, with 10 bases in between. CDR1 is SSHAT and CDR2 is FNYEAQ in the germline V gene (reference sequence). The CDR3 loop is CASSPRRDNEQFF. CDR3 DNA sequence: TGTGCCAGCAGCCCAAGACGGGACAATGAGCAGTTCTTC. The whole variable domain, filled in from reference TRBV7-7 and TRBJ2-1, reads GAGVSQSPRYKVTKRGQDVTLRCDPISSHATLYWYQQALGQGPEFLTYFNYEAQPDKSGLPSDRFSAERPEGSISTLTIQRTEQRDSAMYRCASSPRRDNEQFFGPGTRLTVL.

This clone appeared a few times. V is TRBV4-1 and J is TRBJ2-4; D remains unclear. Germline CDR1 reads MGHRA; CDR2 reads YSYEKL. This CDR3 has 18 amino acids. With 4 bases removed from V and 0 bases from J, the gap between germline ends came to 19 bases. The CDR3 sequence is CASSPSFLETLAKNIQYF. The CDR3, as DNA: TGCGCCAGCAGCCCGTCCTTCCTCGAGACACTAGCCAAAAACATTCAGTACTTC.

The chain employs TRBV7-3 and TRBJ2-3, with 11 bases that match TRBD2. The CDR3 has 16 residues. Germline V gene data show CDR1 as SGHTA and CDR2 as FQGTGA. V shed 1 base and J 4 bases; nucleotides not matched to a gene: 4. Here the CDR3 reads CASSLIAGGGADTQYF. CDR3 nucleotide sequence: TGTGCCAGCAGCTTAATAGCGGGAGGGGGAGCAGATACGCAGTATTTT.

The rearrangement uses TRBV28 and TRBJ2-3; D unclear. The CDR3 consists of 13 residues. Germline CDR1 reads MDHEN; CDR2 reads SYDVKM. V was clipped by 2 bases and J by 6 bases, with 9 bases between them. CDR3: CASSLSLRDTQYF. DNA of the CDR3: TGTGCCAGCAGTTTAAGCCTCCGGGATACGCAGTATTTT.

The genes are TRBV7-9 and TRBJ1-1; the D gene is possibly TRBD1 (6 bases). Trimming removed 5 bases from V and 1 base from J, with 14 bases in between. The CDR3 is 15 amino acids. Per the germline V gene, CDR1 is SEHNR and CDR2 is FQNEAQ (reference sequence). CDR3 sequence: CASSPIGTQNTEAFF. DNA for the CDR3: TGTGCCAGCAGCCCGATCGGGACACAGAACACTGAAGCTTTCTTT.

This clone has only a few counts. The V call is TRBV19, the J call TRBJ2-3, with TRBD1 as a possible D gene (6 bases). The CDR3 sequence is 13 residues long. Germline lookup yields CDR1 LNHDA and CDR2 SQIVND (reference sequence). V lost 4 bases to trimming and J lost 10 bases, with 15 bases between them. DNA of the CDR3: TGTGCCAGTAGTAACGACAGGAGGACGTCGCAGTATTTT. It encodes CASSNDRRTSQYF.

The V call is TRBV9, the J call TRBJ1-1; D is undetermined. CDR1 SGDLS and CDR2 YYNGEE come from the germline V gene. The CDR3 has 14 amino acids. The V end lost 0 bases, the J end lost 0 bases, and 6 bases lay between the germline ends. CDR3 amino acids: CASSVDPVNTEAFF. The CDR3 DNA reads TGTGCCAGCAGCGTAGACCCAGTGAACACTGAAGCTTTCTTT.

This clone was found a few times. The V gene is TRBV18, the J gene TRBJ1-2; D ambiguous. This CDR3 is 15 amino acids long. The germline V gene encodes CDR1 KGHSH and CDR2 LQKENI. V lost 0 bases, J lost 2 bases, and 10 bases lay in between. CDR3 in DNA: TGTGCCAGCTCACCACCCGCGGGAGGGAACTATGGCTACACCTTC. Amino acid sequence: CASSPPAGGNYGYTF.

This clone came up a few times. This chain uses TRBV5-4 with TRBJ1-1; D is possibly TRBD1 (5 bases). V was clipped by 4 bases and J by 1 base, with 8 bases between them. Germline V gene sequence: CDR1 SGHNT, CDR2 YYREEE (reference sequence). The CDR3 covers 13 residues. CDR3: CASSLGENTEAFF. DNA of the CDR3: TGTGCCAGCAGCCTAGGGGAGAACACTGAAGCTTTCTTT.

This clone was detected only a few times. This chain's CDR3 is CASRRASYNEQFF. The CDR3 DNA follows: TGTGCCAGTAGGAGGGCATCCTACAATGAGCAGTTCTTC. The chain employs TRBV27 and TRBJ2-1; D perhaps matches TRBD2 (6 bases). Germline CDR1 MNHEY, CDR2 SMNVEV (reference sequence). CDR3 length equals 13 residues. With 9 bases removed from V and 1 base from J, the gap between germline ends came to 10 bases.

The sample holds a few counts of this clone. The V gene is TRBV2, the J gene TRBJ1-5; 9 positions agree with TRBD1. With 8 bases clipped from V and 6 bases from J, the junction kept 5 bases outside the gene matches. Germline-derived CDR1 and CDR2 are SNHLY and FYNNEI. CDR3 length: 13 amino acids. The CDR3 loop is CASGTGGGQPQHF. The CDR3, as DNA: TGTGCCAGCGGCACAGGGGGCGGTCAGCCCCAGCATTTT.

A few counts support this clone. CDR3 coding DNA: TGTGCCACCCTAAGGGGGGGTAGCACAGATACGCAGTATTTT. Translated, it gives CATLRGGSTDTQYF. The chain uses TRBV6-5 and TRBJ2-3, with D perhaps matching TRBD2 (7 bases). The CDR3 runs to 14 residues. The germline V gene encodes CDR1 MNHEY and CDR2 SVGAGI. Trimming took 10 bases from V and 0 from J, leaving 14 bases between them.

V and J are TRBV27 and TRBJ1-3; D may be TRBD1 (5 bases). The CDR3 loop spans 13 amino acids. Germline CDR1 and CDR2: MNHEY and SMNVEV (reference sequence). Trimming removed 5 bases at V and 9 bases at J, with 14 bases between. The CDR3 spells CASSGQTGGTIYF. CDR3 sequence (DNA): TGTGCCAGCAGTGGTCAAACCGGGGGCACCATATATTTT.